One T cell receptor (beta chain) is described in this entry. This sample was included in a study of T cell changes during pregnancy in multiple sclerosis. The assay was immunoSEQ multiplex PCR, and TCRdb's table has in-frame clones only and misses some. The sample records some 110,000 clones, approximately 90% being singletons. The V and J ends lost 0 bases and 5 bases, in that order; junction bases with no gene match: 1. Germline V gives CDR1 SGHRS, CDR2 YFSETQ. CDR3 length: 16 residues. The chain recombines TRBV5-1 with TRBJ2-1; 14 bases fit TRBD2. The specimen comprised peripheral blood, sampled in the third trimester of pregnancy. The clonotype comes from a female donor with multiple sclerosis, enrolled in a pregnancy study. CDR3 residues: CASSLGLAGGHNEQFF. The CDR3 DNA follows: TGCGCCAGCAGCTTGGGACTAGCGGGAGGGCACAATGAGCAGTTCTTC. The full variable domain, rest sourced from reference TRBV5-1 and TRBJ2-1, is KAGVTQTPRYLIKTRGQQVTLSCSPISGHRSVSWYQQTPGQGLQFLFEYFSETQRNKGNFPGRFSGRQFSNSRSEMNVSTLELGDSALYLCASSLGLAGGHNEQFFGPGTRLTVL.